This TCR beta chain is drawn from a study of radiotherapy plus CTLA-4 blockade in lung cancer. General study findings and limits: Tumor-derived TCR clones expanded in blood after radiotherapy plus ipilimumab. Reported findings show early blood T cell clone dynamics, with interferon-beta, best predicted response.

The table lists this clone with a few counts. What it recognizes is unknown. V dropped 5 bases and J dropped 5 bases, with 15 bases sitting between them. The CDR3 loop spans 15 amino acids. Method: immunoSEQ multiplex PCR; TCRdb's copy keeps in-frame clones and lacks some. The data hold about 45,000 clones, with approximately 79% observed a single time. This chain links TRBV7-1 with TRBJ2-2, with TRBD2 as a possible D gene (5 bases). TRBV7-1 is recorded as an ORF, its role being uncertain. The source was peripheral blood, collected from a patient treated with radiotherapy plus ipilimumab. The receptor was isolated from a human donor with non-small cell lung cancer who had stable disease on radiotherapy plus ipilimumab. CDR3 sequence (DNA): TGTGCCAGCAGCCATAACACCGCGGGTACCGGGGAGCTGTTTTTT. Translation gives CASSHNTAGTGELFF.